The clone carrying this T cell receptor (beta chain) has just a few counts. The study amplified TCR beta CDR3 regions using RNA transcripts. The authors performed first-round RT-PCR with HTBI primers and then a second-round multiplex PCR. TCRdb independently ran MiXCR on the multiplex PCR reads; one entry per CDR3 protein. The sample records around 50,000 distinct CDR3 sequences, 50% being singletons. Clinical symptoms and serum thyroxine were used for diagnosis; TRAb, thyroid ultrasound and orbital computed tomography were also relied on. This entry comes from a study of Graves' ophthalmopathy and Graves' hyperthyroidism. Germline V gene lookup returns CDR1 ENHRY and CDR2 SYGVKD. This CDR3 contains 15 residues. The ends were cut back, 6 bases at V and 5 bases at J, with 14 bases in the middle.

This chain uses TRBV10-3 with TRBJ1-6, with D perhaps matching TRBD1 (6 bases). Sequencing input: peripheral blood. The receptor's source is an adult man with Graves' ophthalmopathy. CDR3 bases: TGTGCCATCAGGGCCTGGGGACAAGATAATTCACCCCTCCACTTT. Protein: CAIRAWGQDNSPLHF.